The 32 T cell receptor beta chains in this list originate from one sample, sequenced in a study of blood T cell repertoires in COVID-19. The repertoire was sequenced with immunoSEQ multiplex PCR; TCRdb's copy has only in-frame clones and lacks some. The sample consists of roughly 25,000 clones, around 84% of them appearing once. The sequenced sample consisted of peripheral blood. These receptors originate from an elderly woman with acute or convalescent COVID-19.

The chain uses TRBV5-6 and TRBJ2-2; tentatively, D is TRBD1 (5 bases). Trimming left V 2 bases short and J 1 base short, with 12 bases between. The CDR3 totals 16 residues. Looked up from germline, CDR1 is SGHDT and CDR2 is YYEEEE. The CDR3 DNA sequence: TGTGCCAGCAGCTTAAGAACAGGAATGAACACCGGGGAGCTGTTTTTT. As protein: CASSLRTGMNTGELFF.

This chain links TRBV7-2 with TRBJ2-7; 7 bases align to TRBD2. This CDR3 has 15 residues. The trim removed 1 base at V and 5 bases at J, leaving 8 bases unmatched. Germline V gene lookup returns CDR1 SGHTA and CDR2 FQGNSA. The CDR3 bases are TGTGCCAGCAGCTTAGAGAGCGCTAGCGGCCACGAGCAGTACTTC. Its protein product is CASSLESASGHEQYF.

The chain joins TRBV7-2 to TRBJ2-7, with 8 bases aligning to TRBD2. CDR1 and CDR2 from the germline V gene are SGHTA and FQGNSA. CDR3 length: 13 residues. Trimming took 8 bases from V and 3 from J; bases not matched to a gene: 6. The CDR3 loop reads CASSWTSFYEQYF. DNA for the CDR3: TGTGCCAGCTCCTGGACTAGCTTCTACGAGCAGTACTTC.

The genes are TRBV18 and TRBJ1-4; 7 bases are shared with TRBD1. The CDR3 covers 15 residues. With V trimmed by 3 bases and J by 8 bases, 9 bases remained unmatched. Germline V CDR1 and CDR2: KGHSH, LQKENI. The CDR3 is CASSPTTGTVEKLFF. The CDR3 coding sequence is TGTGCCAGCTCACCTACGACAGGGACAGTAGAAAAACTGTTTTTT.

Of note for this clone: Other DNA variants within this sample encode the same CDR3. This sequence joins TRBV3-1 (or the pseudogene TRBV3-2) and TRBJ1-4, with TRBD1 matching over 7 bases. The CDR3 consists of 14 residues. The ends lost 2 bases at V and 7 bases at J; junction bases unmatched: 4. Germline values: CDR1 LGHDT, CDR2 YNNKEL (reference sequence). This CDR3 reads CASSQNRGREKLFF. In nucleotides, the CDR3 is TGTGCCAGCAGCCAAAACAGGGGTCGTGAAAAACTGTTTTTT.

The genes are TRBV5-1 and TRBJ2-1; a possible D gene is TRBD2 (6 bases). The V and J ends lost 4 bases and 12 bases respectively, with 20 bases between them. The CDR3 is 14 residues long. Germline lookup yields CDR1 SGHRS and CDR2 YFSETQ. CDR3 amino acids: CASSPAGGVSRQFF. DNA of the CDR3: TGCGCCAGCAGCCCCGCTGGCGGGGTGAGTCGGCAGTTCTTC.

The J gene is TRBJ2-1, the V gene TRBV10-3; D remains ambiguous. V was cut by 11 bases and J by 5 bases, with 19 bases left in between. There are 14 residues in the CDR3. Germline V gene data show CDR1 as ENHRY and CDR2 as SYGVKD. The CDR3 region has the DNA TGTGCCCCCGGCCCCATGCGGCGGCACAATGAGCAGTTCTTC. Its protein product is CAPGPMRRHNEQFF.

The rearrangement uses TRBV27 and TRBJ2-7; 7 bases are shared with TRBD1. CDR3 size: 18 residues. Germline CDR1 is MNHEY and CDR2 is SMNVEV (reference sequence). J gave up 0 bases and V 3 bases, and 14 bases lay outside the gene matches. The CDR3 bases are TGTGCCAGCAGTTTTGCGGCCCGACAGGGTGGGATCTCCTACGAGCAGTACTTC. It translates to CASSFAARQGGISYEQYF.

The V gene is TRBV20-1, the J gene TRBJ1-2; D may be TRBD1 (5 bases). Germline CDR1 is DFQATT and CDR2 is SNEGSKA (reference sequence). This CDR3 is built from 11 residues. V gave up 6 bases and J gave up 8 bases, with 13 bases separating them. This chain's CDR3 is CSAPGGGGYTF. The CDR3 DNA reads TGCAGTGCCCCGGGGGGAGGAGGCTACACCTTC.

The chain employs TRBV19 and TRBJ1-5; D is unresolved. The CDR3 has 14 residues. Germline V gene data show CDR1 as LNHDA and CDR2 as SQIVND (reference sequence). V was cut by 4 bases and J by 0 bases, with 7 bases left in between. The CDR3 DNA reads TGTGCCAGTAGTACAGCGGATAGCAATCAGCCCCAGCATTTT. Protein product: CASSTADSNQPQHF.

The J gene is TRBJ1-5, the V gene TRBV7-2; weak D call: TRBD1 (5 bases). The germline V gene encodes CDR1 SGHTA and CDR2 FQGNSA. The V end lost 5 bases, the J end lost 0 bases, and 17 bases lay between the germline ends. There are 17 residues in the CDR3. The CDR3 bases are TGTGCCAGCAGCGCACAGGCGGGACGACATAGCAATCAGCCCCAGCATTTT. Translation: CASSAQAGRHSNQPQHF.

The chain is built from TRBV12-3 or TRBV12-4 and TRBJ2-7; possible D gene TRBD1, 6 bases. Trimming stripped 6 bases from V and 7 bases from J, with 13 bases between. This CDR3 has 12 residues. The CDR3 reads CASRGDRREQYF. In DNA, the CDR3 is TGTGCCAGCAGAGGTGACAGGCGTGAGCAGTACTTC.

The chain combines TRBV13 with TRBJ1-3; D is uncertain. Germline lookup yields CDR1 PRHDT and CDR2 FYEKMQ (reference sequence). The CDR3 runs to 15 residues. V gave up 1 base and J gave up 4 bases, with 11 bases separating them. CDR3 in DNA: TGTGCCAGCAGCTTAGCCTACGTCGGGGGAAACACCATATATTTT. This codes for CASSLAYVGGNTIYF.

DNA of the CDR3: TGTGCCAGCAGTTTCGGGGGGGAACTGTTTTTT. It is translated as CASSFGGELFF. The V and J genes are TRBV12-3 or TRBV12-4 and TRBJ1-4, with a tentative D call TRBD1 (5 bases). The CDR3 has 11 amino acids. V lost 3 bases to trimming and J lost 12 bases, with 8 bases between them.

The V and J genes are TRBV7-9 and TRBJ1-1; D is possibly TRBD1 (5 bases). Germline V lookup: CDR1 SEHNR, CDR2 FQNEAQ (reference sequence). Deletions cut 6 bases from V and 4 bases from J, with 12 bases between. The CDR3 is made up of 13 amino acids. CDR3 amino acids: CASRPLGGTEAFF. As DNA, the CDR3 is TGTGCCAGCAGGCCTCTGGGGGGCACTGAAGCTTTCTTT.

The chain employs TRBV12-5 and TRBJ1-3; D gene unclear. The germline gives CDR1 LGHNT, CDR2 FRNRAP. There are 13 residues in the CDR3. Trimming left V 2 bases short and J 0 bases short, with 2 bases between. In nucleotides, the CDR3 is TGTGCTAGTGGTTTGCTCTCTGGAAACACCATATATTTT. It specifies CASGLLSGNTIYF.

The chain recombines TRBV10-3 with TRBJ2-7; no firm D call. This CDR3 has 11 residues. Trimming left V 3 bases short and J 3 bases short, with 3 bases between. In germline, CDR1 is ENHRY, CDR2 SYGVKD. CDR3 bases: TGTGCCATCAGTGACAACTACGAGCAGTACTTC. Encoded protein: CAISDNYEQYF.

This chain joins TRBV10-1 and TRBJ1-4; weak D call: TRBD1 (6 bases). The germline CDR1 and CDR2 sequences are WNHNN and SYGVQD (reference sequence). Deletions cut 3 bases from V and 5 bases from J, with 13 bases between. The CDR3 extends over 15 amino acids. CDR3 protein: CASSDGGAENEKLFF. CDR3 DNA: TGCGCCAGCAGTGATGGGGGCGCGGAAAATGAAAAACTGTTTTTT.

The chain links TRBV13 to TRBJ1-2, with D perhaps matching TRBD1 (6 bases). The CDR3 length is 16 residues. Between the trimmed V and J ends, which lost 5 bases and 0 bases, there was a span of 16 bases. CDR1 PRHDT and CDR2 FYEKMQ come from the germline V gene (reference sequence). CDR3 sequence (DNA): TGTGCCAGCAGCACCCGACAGGAGCCGACTAACTATGGCTACACCTTC. It encodes CASSTRQEPTNYGYTF.

The chain joins TRBV5-1 to TRBJ2-1, with D uncertain. The CDR3 is 13 residues long. The germline CDR1 and CDR2 sequences are SGHRS and YFSETQ. Trimming removed 4 bases from V and 5 bases from J, with 10 bases in between. The CDR3 spells CASSPTPNNEQFF. For the CDR3, the DNA is TGCGCCAGCAGCCCGACACCTAACAATGAGCAGTTCTTC.

The J gene is TRBJ2-1, the V gene TRBV5-1; TRBD1 matches at 9 bases. This CDR3 region has 16 residues. J lost 8 bases, V lost 4 bases, and 13 bases had no gene match. Germline lookup yields CDR1 SGHRS and CDR2 YFSETQ. The CDR3 reads CASSNGRDRALDEQFF. The CDR3 DNA follows: TGCGCCAGCAGCAACGGTAGGGACAGGGCTTTGGATGAGCAGTTCTTC.

This clone turned up a few times. One end of the junction does not line up with germline, which may come from a read error. The chain is built from TRBV19 and TRBJ1-6; 9 bases fit TRBD1. This CDR3 is 17 amino acids long. Germline loops: CDR1 LNHDA, CDR2 SQIVND (reference sequence). The CDR3 loop is CPGQGKYLGSYNSPLHF. The CDR3 DNA reads as TGCCCGGGACAGGGTAAATATTTAGGGTCCTATAATTCACCCCTCCACTTT.

The chain recombines TRBV6-5 with TRBJ1-2, with D possibly matching TRBD1 (5 bases). CDR3 length: 13 amino acids. Germline lookup yields CDR1 MNHEY and CDR2 SVGAGI. The V and J ends lost 6 bases and 2 bases respectively, with 10 bases between them. CDR3 sequence: CASRPQGNYGYTF. The CDR3 DNA reads TGTGCCAGCAGACCCCAGGGAAACTATGGCTACACCTTC.

The chain employs TRBV10-2 and TRBJ2-1; TRBD2 agrees at 13 bases. With 6 bases clipped from V and 8 bases from J, the junction kept 13 bases outside the gene matches. The CDR3 contains 17 residues. Germline-derived CDR1 and CDR2 are WSHSY and SAAADI. DNA for the CDR3: TGCGCCAGCAGAACCGTCAGGACTAGCGGGAGTAGGGATGAGCAGTTCTTC. Protein: CASRTVRTSGSRDEQFF.

The chain joins TRBV18 to TRBJ2-7, with 8 bases lining up with TRBD2. The germline V gene has CDR1 KGHSH and CDR2 LQKENI. This CDR3 is built from 15 residues. J lost 5 bases, V lost 2 bases, and 8 bases had no gene match. The CDR3 nucleotides read TGTGCCAGCTCACCAAGGACCAGCGGGGGCAACGAGCAGTACTTC. This translates into CASSPRTSGGNEQYF. Based on the CDR3 plus reference TRBV18 and TRBJ2-7, the full variable domain is NAGVMQNPRHLVRRRGQEARLRCSPMKGHSHVYWYRQLPEEGLKFMVYLQKENIIDESGMPKERFSAEFPKEGPSILRIQQVVRGDSAAYFCASSPRTSGGNEQYFGPGTRLTVT.

This rearrangement joins TRBV6-5 to TRBJ1-1; D might be TRBD1 (6 bases). V was cut by 5 bases and J by 7 bases, with 14 bases left in between. The CDR3 runs to 13 residues. Germline V CDR1 and CDR2: MNHEY, SVGAGI. Here the CDR3 DNA reads TGTGCCAGCAGTCGGTCAGGGGCAGGTGAAGCTTTCTTT. It encodes CASSRSGAGEAFF.

The gene calls are TRBV5-1 and TRBJ2-7; 8 bases agree with TRBD2. Germline V gives CDR1 SGHRS, CDR2 YFSETQ. This CDR3 has 16 residues. V was clipped by 5 bases and J by 0 bases; unmatched bases: 10. The DNA of the CDR3 is TGCGCCAGCAGTCCCCGGGGGGGCAGTTACTCCTACGAGCAGTACTTC. It yields the protein CASSPRGGSYSYEQYF.

This chain connects TRBV2 to TRBJ1-5; TRBD1 agrees at 7 bases. This CDR3 has 13 residues. V trimming: 6 bases; J trimming: 8 bases; junction bases outside the gene matches: 7. Germline CDR1 and CDR2: SNHLY and FYNNEI. In DNA, the CDR3 is TGTGCCAGCAGGGAACAGGGGTTGGAGCCCCAGCATTTT. This encodes CASREQGLEPQHF.

This clone occurred once. This chain joins TRBV7-2 and TRBJ2-7, with 13 bases matching TRBD2. The CDR3 totals 16 residues. V gave up 1 base and J gave up 4 bases; unmatched junction bases: 4. The germline gives CDR1 SGHTA, CDR2 FQGNSA. The chain's CDR3 is CASSLGTSGGQYEQYF. The CDR3 nucleotides read TGTGCCAGCAGCTTAGGGACTAGCGGGGGCCAATACGAGCAGTACTTC.

The chain carries TRBV6-6 and TRBJ2-3, with a tentative D call TRBD1 (5 bases). Germline CDR1 and CDR2: MNHNY and SVGAGI (reference sequence). The CDR3 runs 19 residues. Between the trimmed V and J ends, which lost 5 bases and 2 bases, there was a span of 26 bases. This chain's CDR3 is CASSRCWGRRTSDTDTQYF. CDR3 bases: TGTGCCAGCAGTCGATGCTGGGGCCGAAGGACGTCTGACACAGATACGCAGTATTTT.

This clone was seen a handful of times. J is TRBJ1-2 and V is TRBV5-6; perhaps TRBD1 as D (5 bases). Trimming pared 1 base from V and 8 bases from J, leaving 9 bases between. Per the germline V gene, CDR1 is SGHDT and CDR2 is YYEEEE. The CDR3 contains 12 residues. The CDR3 region has the DNA TGTGCCAGCAGCTTGTGGGAGGGGGGCTACACCTTC. It encodes CASSLWEGGYTF.

This chain joins TRBV3-1 (or the pseudogene TRBV3-2) and TRBJ1-5; the D gene is possibly TRBD1 (6 bases). The V gene lost 3 bases and the J gene lost 6 bases, with 12 bases spanning the gap. CDR1 and CDR2 from the germline V gene are LGHDT and YNNKEL (reference sequence). The CDR3 sequence is 14 residues long. The CDR3 nucleotides read TGTGCCAGCAGCCAGGCAGGGGTCCCTCAGCCCCAGCATTTT. It translates to CASSQAGVPQPQHF.